Shown below are 27 T cell receptor beta chains from a single sample sequenced in a study of control samples from healthy donors and cancer patients. Produced via immunoSEQ multiplex PCR; TCRdb's table is partial and in-frame only. The profile shows roughly 180,000 clones, 75% to 95% of them singletons. Material for sequencing was blood. The source of these receptors is a woman between 40 and 50 years old in good health.

The rearrangement joins TRBV23-1 to TRBJ1-2, with TRBD1 as a possible D gene (5 bases). TRBV23-1 is an ORF for which the function is uncertain. The V gene lost 5 bases and the J gene lost 9 bases, with 16 bases spanning the gap. The CDR3 has 13 amino acids. In DNA form, the CDR3 reads TGCGCCAGCAGTTCTAGGGGCGGCTGGAGCTACACCTTC. Amino acids: CASSSRGGWSYTF.

This clone was seen a few times. The CDR3 protein is CASRAGGAYRPLHF. The CDR3 DNA reads TGTGCCAGCAGGGCCGGAGGGGCCTACAGGCCCCTCCACTTT. The rearrangement uses TRBV2 and TRBJ1-6; the D gene is possibly TRBD1 (5 bases). The V gene's germline CDR1 is SNHLY and CDR2 FYNNEI. The CDR3 has 14 amino acids. V was cut by 6 bases and J by 13 bases, with 19 bases left in between.

The chain is built from TRBV3-1 (or the pseudogene TRBV3-2) and TRBJ2-3; TRBD2 might be the D (7 bases). Trimming pared 5 bases from V and 2 bases from J, leaving 17 bases between. This CDR3 region has 16 residues. Germline CDR1 LGHDT, CDR2 YNNKEL (reference sequence). The DNA of the CDR3 is TGTGCCAGCAGCTCCGGGGGCGGGGGTAACACAGATACGCAGTATTTT. This sequence encodes CASSSGGGGNTDTQYF.

The rearrangement uses TRBV7-9 and TRBJ2-7; 8 nucleotides agree with TRBD2. The CDR3 is made up of 15 amino acids. With V trimmed by 7 bases and J by 4 bases, 12 bases remained unmatched. Germline V CDR1 and CDR2: SEHNR, FQNEAQ (reference sequence). The CDR3 nucleotides read TGTGCCAGCACCGACCCAAGCGGGGGCAGATACGAGCAGTACTTC. Protein product: CASTDPSGGRYEQYF.

This rearrangement joins TRBV2 to TRBJ1-1; 7 positions agree with TRBD1. CDR3 length: 14 amino acids. With 8 bases clipped from V and 7 bases from J, the junction kept 13 bases outside the gene matches. Germline CDR1 is SNHLY and CDR2 is FYNNEI. The CDR3 nucleotides read TGTGCCAGCTCCAACGTTAGAACAGGGGATGAAGCTTTCTTT. It is translated as CASSNVRTGDEAFF. The variable domain in full, completed from reference TRBV2 and TRBJ1-1, reads EPEVTQTPSHQVTQMGQEVILRCVPISNHLYFYWYRQILGQKVEFLVSFYNNEISEKSEIFDDQFSVERPDGSNFTLKIRSTKLEDSAMYFCASSNVRTGDEAFFGQGTRLTVV.

The chain is built from TRBV6-6 and TRBJ2-1, with D unclear. Between the trimmed V and J ends, which lost 4 bases and 7 bases, there was a span of 5 bases. Germline CDR1 is MNHNY and CDR2 is SVGAGI (reference sequence). This CDR3 contains 11 residues. CDR3 nucleotides: TGTGCCAGCAGTTTCCGGAATGAGCAGTTCTTC. Translating it yields CASSFRNEQFF.

V is TRBV18 and J is TRBJ1-5; TRBD1 matches at 8 bases. The germline CDR1 and CDR2 sequences are KGHSH and LQKENI. CDR3 length: 16 amino acids. The junction had 6 bases not matched to a gene; V was cut back by 2 bases and J by 3 bases. CDR3 in DNA: TGTGCCAGCTCACCAGGACAGGGAACCCTCAATCAGCCCCAGCATTTT. It is translated as CASSPGQGTLNQPQHF.

The J gene is TRBJ2-3, the V gene TRBV7-2, with D hard to call. Trimming left V 1 base short and J 5 bases short, with 13 bases between. CDR3 length: 15 amino acids. Looked up from germline, CDR1 is SGHTA and CDR2 is FQGNSA. The CDR3 DNA sequence: TGTGCCAGCAGCTTAGGAGGACGGCTGGGAGATACGCAGTATTTT. This encodes CASSLGGRLGDTQYF.

This sequence joins TRBV6-5 and TRBJ1-6; D is unclear. The CDR3 spans 14 residues. V lost 6 bases and J lost 0, with 6 bases in between. Germline V gene lookup returns CDR1 MNHEY and CDR2 SVGAGI. CDR3 in DNA: TGTGCCAGCAGATCCAGCTCCTATAATTCACCCCTCCACTTT. Amino acids: CASRSSSYNSPLHF.

This clone has more than one count but fewer than ten. Other DNA sequences in this sample translate to the same CDR3. The rearrangement joins TRBV18 to TRBJ1-1; D unresolved. The germline V and J ends were trimmed by 3 bases and 6 bases, with 5 bases remaining between them. CDR3 length equals 11 residues. The germline V gene encodes CDR1 KGHSH and CDR2 LQKENI. DNA of the CDR3: TGTGCCAGCTCACCCGCCGCTGAAGCTTTCTTT. It yields the protein CASSPAAEAFF.

This clone was picked up one time. The V call is TRBV5-6, the J call TRBJ2-7; unclear D gene. Germline V gene lookup returns CDR1 SGHDT and CDR2 YYEEEE. Trimming removed 0 bases from V and 6 bases from J, with 10 bases in between. CDR3 length equals 13 residues. The DNA for the CDR3 is TGTGCCAGCAGCTTGGCGGTGGTAAGCGAGCAGTACTTC. It specifies CASSLAVVSEQYF. The full variable domain, with the rest looked up from reference TRBV5-6 and TRBJ2-7, is DAGVTQSPTHLIKTRGQQVTLRCSPKSGHDTVSWYQQALGQGPQFIFQYYEEEERQRGNFPDRFSGHQFPNYSSELNVNALLLGDSALYLCASSLAVVSEQYFGPGTRLTVT.

The J gene is TRBJ2-5, the V gene TRBV7-2; 9 bases fit TRBD2. The CDR3 totals 16 residues. CDR1 is SGHTA and CDR2 is FQGNSA in the germline V gene. Unmatched junction bases numbered 13, after V lost 5 bases and J lost 6 bases. Written as DNA, the CDR3 is TGTGCCAGCAGCCCCAGGGGGACTAGCTTTACGAAGACCCAGTACTTC. Protein sequence: CASSPRGTSFTKTQYF.

This clone was detected only once. The chain is built from TRBV7-8 and TRBJ1-5; no firm D call. The CDR3 sequence is 15 residues long. Germline V gene data show CDR1 as SGHVS and CDR2 as FQNEAQ. V was cut by 1 base and J by 3 bases, with 10 bases left in between. CDR3 sequence reads: CASSLVGENNQPQHF. The CDR3 DNA reads TGTGCCAGCAGCTTAGTCGGGGAGAACAATCAGCCCCAGCATTTT.

J is TRBJ2-2 and V is TRBV5-1; TRBD2 matches 8 bases. Germline V gene data show CDR1 as SGHRS and CDR2 as YFSETQ. This CDR3 has 16 amino acids. V trimming: 4 bases; J trimming: 4 bases; junction bases outside the gene matches: 9. CDR3 residues: CASSPRSGRGTGELFF. Written as DNA, the CDR3 is TGCGCCAGCAGCCCCCGGTCCGGGAGGGGCACCGGGGAGCTGTTTTTT.

The J gene is TRBJ2-5, the V gene TRBV11-2; 8 bases line up with TRBD2. With V trimmed by 5 bases and J by 4 bases, 6 bases remained unmatched. CDR3 length: 14 amino acids. Germline V lookup: CDR1 SGHAT, CDR2 FQNNGV. CDR3 protein: CASSPGGGTETQYF. As DNA, the CDR3 is TGTGCCAGCAGCCCCGGCGGGGGGACAGAGACCCAGTACTTC.

The J gene is TRBJ1-2, the V gene TRBV5-1; the match to TRBD1 covers 12 bases. With 0 bases clipped from V and 6 bases from J, the junction kept 6 bases outside the gene matches. The CDR3 runs to 16 residues. CDR1 SGHRS and CDR2 YFSETQ come from the germline V gene. The CDR3 loop reads CASSLVPGQGADGYTF. As DNA, the CDR3 is TGCGCCAGCAGCTTGGTCCCGGGACAGGGGGCGGATGGCTACACCTTC.

J is TRBJ2-5 and V is TRBV2; a possible D gene is TRBD1 (7 bases). V dropped 7 bases and J dropped 2 bases, with 11 bases sitting between them. Germline V CDR1 and CDR2: SNHLY, FYNNEI. The CDR3 has 13 residues. This CDR3 is CASTGGQQETQYF. The DNA for the CDR3 is TGTGCCAGCACCGGGGGACAGCAAGAGACCCAGTACTTC.

This chain joins TRBV3-1 (or the pseudogene TRBV3-2) and TRBJ2-3; 11 positions agree with TRBD2. This CDR3 region has 15 residues. Germline V gene data show CDR1 as LGHDT and CDR2 as YNNKEL (reference sequence). After removal of 2 bases from V and 11 bases from J, the junction contained 9 bases not matched to a gene. DNA of the CDR3: TGTGCCAGCAGCCAAACTGTTATGACTAGCGGGGAGCAGTATTTT. Amino acids: CASSQTVMTSGEQYF.

The chain links TRBV4-1 to TRBJ2-5, with 7 bases fitting TRBD2. Per the germline V gene, CDR1 is MGHRA and CDR2 is YSYEKL. The CDR3 spans 15 residues. Germline trimming cut 0 bases from V and 6 bases from J; bases unmatched to any gene: 7. The CDR3 DNA sequence: TGCGCCAGCAGCCAAGAGGGGGGGGACCTGAAGACCCAGTACTTC. Its translation: CASSQEGGDLKTQYF.

This clone occurred a few times. V gene TRBV5-1 combines with J gene TRBJ1-6; TRBD1 matches at 8 bases. The germline V gene encodes CDR1 SGHRS and CDR2 YFSETQ. This CDR3 has 15 residues. The V and J ends lost 2 bases and 8 bases, in that order; junction bases with no gene match: 6. CDR3 sequence: CASSLSGTGDSPLHF. The CDR3 bases are TGCGCCAGCAGCTTATCCGGGACAGGTGATTCACCCCTCCACTTT. Using reference TRBV5-1 and TRBJ1-6 for the parts outside the CDR3, the full variable domain is KAGVTQTPRYLIKTRGQQVTLSCSPISGHRSVSWYQQTPGQGLQFLFEYFSETQRNKGNFPGRFSGRQFSNSRSEMNVSTLELGDSALYLCASSLSGTGDSPLHFGNGTRLTVT.

The chain is built from TRBV5-1 and TRBJ2-3; 9 bases are shared with TRBD2. With V trimmed by 0 bases and J by 3 bases, 2 bases remained unmatched. The CDR3 is 15 amino acids. The germline V gene encodes CDR1 SGHRS and CDR2 YFSETQ. The CDR3 sequence: CASSLDSGGTDTQYF. Written as DNA, the CDR3 is TGCGCCAGCAGCTTGGACAGCGGGGGGACAGATACGCAGTATTTT.

V is TRBV10-1 and J is TRBJ1-6; D unresolved. This CDR3 has 12 residues. Germline lookup yields CDR1 WNHNN and CDR2 SYGVQD (reference sequence). V was cut by 11 bases and J by 9 bases, with 14 bases left in between. The CDR3 sequence is CAPVLAVSPLHF. As DNA, the CDR3 is TGCGCCCCCGTCCTAGCCGTTTCACCCCTCCACTTT.

The genes are TRBV5-1 and TRBJ2-3; D is unclear. CDR3 length: 15 residues. V was cut by 7 bases and J by 4 bases, with 19 bases left in between. Germline V gene sequence: CDR1 SGHRS, CDR2 YFSETQ. The CDR3 nucleotides read TGCGCCAGCCGCAGCTCGATTCAAAGCGCAGATACGCAGTATTTT. It is translated as CASRSSIQSADTQYF.

The rearrangement links TRBV6-6 to TRBJ1-2; 9 nucleotides agree with TRBD1. Germline trimming cut 6 bases from V and 6 bases from J; bases unmatched to any gene: 5. The germline V gene encodes CDR1 MNHNY and CDR2 SVGAGI (reference sequence). The CDR3 runs 13 residues. DNA for the CDR3: TGTGCCAGCAGCCGGGACAGGGTGAATGGCTACACCTTC. Translated, it gives CASSRDRVNGYTF.

The V and J genes are TRBV5-1 and TRBJ1-4; D not certain. This CDR3 has 13 amino acids. With 6 bases removed from V and 3 bases from J, the gap between germline ends came to 9 bases. CDR1 SGHRS and CDR2 YFSETQ come from the germline V gene. The CDR3 coding sequence is TGCGCCAGCAACGGAGGGCCTAATGAAAAACTGTTTTTT. Its protein product is CASNGGPNEKLFF.

The chain has TRBV12-3 or TRBV12-4 and TRBJ1-1, with a tentative D call TRBD1 (5 bases). Trimming took off 7 bases at V and 4 bases at J, with 13 bases between the two ends. The CDR3 has 13 residues. CDR3 sequence (DNA): TGTGCCAGCAACCCGACAGTTGGCACTGAAGCTTTCTTT. It specifies CASNPTVGTEAFF.

The chain carries TRBV27 and TRBJ1-4; D gene uncertain. CDR3 size: 13 residues. Germline CDR1 reads MNHEY; CDR2 reads SMNVEV (reference sequence). The V gene lost 6 bases and the J gene lost 7 bases, with 12 bases spanning the gap. CDR3 DNA: TGTGCCAGCAGAGCCTTGGCAAGTGAAAAACTGTTTTTT. This codes for CASRALASEKLFF.